A selection of T cell receptor beta chains follows, all from one sample in a study of spatial heterogeneity in lung cancer. TCRdb used MiXCR to reprocess the 5' RACE reads, holding one entry per CDR3 protein. This sample has approximately 40,000 distinct CDR3 sequences, with roughly 8% found just once. The sequencing here drew on PBMCs, taken at surgery. Every receptor here comes from a male donor with early-stage non-small cell lung cancer. Both conserved end residues are part of each CDR3. The order of the fields is D gene, J gene, V gene, CDR3 protein. D genes are given only for firm matches.

>TRBD1|TRBJ2-3|TRBV27
CASSFLQGAEGDTQYF
>.|TRBJ2-5|TRBV4-2
CASSQGGVGRETQYF
>TRBD2|TRBJ2-1|TRBV5-7
CASGSGRSPRPNEQFF
>.|TRBJ1-1|TRBV12-3/TRBV12-4
CATTWGGGNEAFF
>.|TRBJ2-4|TRBV20-1
CSARGENIQYF
>TRBD1|TRBJ1-1|TRBV5-1
CASSLSQGGNEAFF
>.|TRBJ1-5|TRBV25-1
CASSASGNQPQHF
>TRBD1|TRBJ1-1|TRBV6-2/TRBV6-3
CASGRDRWTEAFF
>.|TRBJ2-7|TRBV20-1
CSARRDSGPYEQYF
>TRBD1|TRBJ1-5|TRBV12-3/TRBV12-4
CASRETGFGNQPQHF
>.|TRBJ2-4|TRBV5-1
CASSLNPETNIQYF
>.|TRBJ1-2|TRBV11-3
CASSQQFSNGADYGYTF
>.|TRBJ2-1|TRBV10-3
CAIQKQDLHNEQFF
>TRBD1|TRBJ2-1|TRBV29-1
CSERTGWSNNEQFF
>.|TRBJ2-1|TRBV20-1
CSAKVASSSYNEQFF
>.|TRBJ1-5|TRBV4-1
CASSQVGGRTRGNQPQHF
>.|TRBJ2-7|TRBV7-2
CASSLVDSLYEQYF
>TRBD2|TRBJ2-5|TRBV11-2
CTSSRSTSEETQYF
>.|TRBJ1-5|TRBV18
CASSGQNSNQPQHF
>TRBD2|TRBJ2-7|TRBV20-1
CSAISGAPSYEQYF
>TRBD1|TRBJ1-2|TRBV20-1
CSARTTGGSGYTF
>TRBD1|TRBJ1-1|TRBV7-2
CASSLEQGGIFGAFF
>.|TRBJ2-5|TRBV7-2
CASVRSVQETQYF
>.|TRBJ2-3|TRBV5-6
CASSRGQADTQYF
>.|TRBJ1-1|TRBV11-3
CASSLAVGRGAFF
>TRBD2|TRBJ2-1|TRBV12-3/TRBV12-4
CASSLSPSGGAGEQFF
>TRBD2|TRBJ2-7|TRBV29-1
CSARELAGNYEQYF
>.|TRBJ1-1|TRBV6-2/TRBV6-3
CASGISSSDTEAFF
>TRBD2|TRBJ2-3|TRBV2
CASKPGPAGEWGTQYF
>TRBD1|TRBJ2-3|TRBV6-2/TRBV6-3
CASSSDRGPSTDTQYF
>.|TRBJ1-2|TRBV3-1
CASSQDQGYGYTF
>.|TRBJ2-3|TRBV5-1
CASSLVAGLPTDTQYF
>.|TRBJ1-1|TRBV29-1
CSVEPQVGEAFF
>.|TRBJ1-4|TRBV5-1
CASKAGTTNEKLFF
>TRBD1|TRBJ2-1|TRBV6-2/TRBV6-3
CASSLRTGGNEQFF
>.|TRBJ2-2|TRBV5-1
CASSPPWSGGTGELFF
>.|TRBJ1-1|TRBV12-3/TRBV12-4
CASSLIRGTEAFF
>.|TRBJ2-7|TRBV7-9
CASSFKPTGPYEQYF
>.|TRBJ2-1|TRBV6-2/TRBV6-3
CASSYIVTNNEQFF
>.|TRBJ2-2|TRBV6-2/TRBV6-3
CASIRQPGYGELFF
>.|TRBJ1-6|TRBV7-3
CASSLEGYNSPLHF